One sample yielded the 31 T cell receptor beta chains listed below, sequenced in a study of T cell repertoires in cytomegalovirus infection (dated by TCRdb to the late 2010s). TCRdb records Illumina HiSeq 1500 as the sequencer. The public reads were run again by TCRdb, first through fastp at Q25 and then through MiXCR, and only productive beta chains were kept. CDR3 protein sequences are deduplicated, and each keeps its most common genes and DNA. The sample yields roughly 90,000 distinct CDR3 sequences; roughly 25% were counted once. The ten most abundant clones make up around 50% of the sample. For these TCRs, the target antigens are not known. The treatment or condition label, read with the paper, signifies: in vitro stimulation with specific CMV peptide epitopes to enrich CMV-specific T cells. The sequenced sample was CD8+ T cells from cultured PBMCs, obtained from culture after CMV antigen stimulation. The receptors derive from a human donor in good health (CMV status not recorded). Some clones in this sample may be carry-over from other donors' samples.

The V gene is TRBV6-2 or TRBV6-3, the J gene TRBJ2-1, with a tentative D call TRBD2 (5 bases). Germline V gene data show CDR1 as MNHEY and CDR2 as SVGEGT. The CDR3 is 18 residues long. The V gene lost 2 bases and the J gene lost 0 bases, with 17 bases spanning the gap. The CDR3 DNA sequence: TGTGCCAGCAGTTACGCCCAGCGGAGCAAGAGCTCCTACAATGAGCAGTTCTTC. It yields the protein CASSYAQRSKSSYNEQFF.

This clonotype was seen only a few times. This sequence joins TRBV20-1 and TRBJ2-7; 7 nucleotides match TRBD1. The trim removed 2 bases at V and 1 base at J, leaving 8 bases unmatched. This CDR3 spans 15 amino acids. Germline CDR1 is DFQATT and CDR2 is SNEGSKA (reference sequence). The CDR3 sequence is CSARTLDRDSYEQYF. The DNA of the CDR3 is TGCAGTGCTAGAACCCTCGACAGGGATTCCTACGAGCAGTACTTC.

This clonotype was seen many times. The rearrangement uses TRBV7-2 and TRBJ2-5; the match to TRBD2 covers 8 bases. The junction had 7 bases not matched to a gene; V was cut back by 5 bases and J by 2 bases. The germline CDR1 and CDR2 sequences are SGHTA and FQGNSA. The CDR3 spans 15 residues. CDR3 DNA: TGTGCCAGCAGCCCTACTAGCGGTACACAAGAGACCCAGTACTTC. Translation gives CASSPTSGTQETQYF.

This clonotype turned up a few times. The J gene is TRBJ2-5, the V gene TRBV6-2 or TRBV6-3; 7 positions match TRBD1. Unmatched junction bases numbered 2, after V lost 4 bases and J lost 3 bases. The CDR3 length is 13 residues. Germline CDR1 is MNHEY and CDR2 is SVGEGT. This chain's CDR3 is CASSFGTEETQYF. In nucleotides, the CDR3 is TGTGCCAGCAGTTTCGGGACAGAAGAGACCCAGTACTTC.

The chain uses TRBV7-6 and TRBJ2-3; TRBD2 agrees at 11 bases. The germline V gene encodes CDR1 SGHVS and CDR2 FNYEAQ. The junction had 9 bases not matched to a gene; V was cut back by 1 base and J by 3 bases. The CDR3 length is 18 residues. Here the CDR3 DNA reads TGTGCCAGCAGCTTAGAGACTGGACTAGCGGGTCTAACAGATACGCAGTATTTT. It is translated as CASSLETGLAGLTDTQYF.

V usage is TRBV11-3 and J usage is TRBJ2-3; 11 positions match TRBD2. J lost 5 bases, V lost 6 bases, and 10 bases had no gene match. Germline assignment: CDR1 SGHNT and CDR2 YENEEA. The CDR3 is made up of 16 amino acids. The CDR3 coding sequence is TGTGCCAGCAGTCCGACTAGCGGGATGAAATTAGATACGCAGTATTTT. Translation: CASSPTSGMKLDTQYF.

This chain uses TRBV27 with TRBJ2-5, with no clear D. The CDR3 contains 16 residues. With 0 bases removed from V and 2 bases from J, the gap between germline ends came to 13 bases. CDR1 is MNHEY, CDR2 SMNVEV, per germline (reference sequence). Here the CDR3 reads CASSLSTGGSQETQYF. CDR3 in DNA: TGTGCCAGCAGTTTATCGACGGGCGGCAGTCAAGAGACCCAGTACTTC.

This clonotype was observed a few times. V is TRBV20-1 and J is TRBJ2-1; a weak D match, TRBD2 (6 bases). The CDR3 contains 14 residues. Trimming took 7 bases from V and 3 from J, leaving 16 bases between them. Per germline, CDR1 DFQATT and CDR2 SNEGSKA (reference sequence). This CDR3 is CSGSGGTVYNEQFF. CDR3 bases: TGCAGTGGGTCGGGCGGGACCGTCTACAATGAGCAGTTCTTC.

The sample holds many counts of this clonotype. The rearrangement links TRBV7-2 to TRBJ2-3, with D unclear. CDR1 is SGHTA and CDR2 is FQGNSA in the germline V gene. The CDR3 totals 12 residues. V lost 6 bases to trimming and J lost 14 bases, with 18 bases between them. DNA for the CDR3: TGTGCCAGCAGGAAAGAACGCCTTTGGCTGTATTTT. Amino acid sequence: CASRKERLWLYF.

The V call is TRBV10-3, the J call TRBJ2-7; no reliable D call. CDR1 is ENHRY, CDR2 SYGVKD, per germline. With 4 bases removed from V and 2 bases from J, the gap between germline ends came to 6 bases. The CDR3 covers 12 residues. CDR3 amino acids: CAISGLPYEQYF. CDR3 bases: TGTGCCATCAGTGGGCTCCCCTACGAGCAGTACTTC.

This clonotype was found a few times. The rearrangement links TRBV2 to TRBJ2-2; tentatively, D is TRBD2 (5 bases). The germline V gene has CDR1 SNHLY and CDR2 FYNNEI. V lost 6 bases and J lost 4, with 15 bases in between. The CDR3 has 15 residues. CDR3 bases: TGTGCCAGCAGGAACCTTACTAGAGGCACCGGGGAGCTGTTTTTT. Translation: CASRNLTRGTGELFF.

In the case of this clonotype: A much more abundant neighbour one base away suggests this may be a read error. The chain joins TRBV7-4 to TRBJ2-6; D gene ambiguous. CDR3 length: 14 residues. With 7 bases removed from V and 3 bases from J, the gap between germline ends came to 10 bases. Per germline, CDR1 SGHVT and CDR2 SQSDAQ. CDR3 sequence: CASTFPLGANVLTF. The CDR3 DNA follows: TGTGCCAGCACCTTCCCGCTTGGGGCCAACGTCCTGACTTTC.

The chain employs TRBV7-2 and TRBJ2-7; TRBD2 is a possible D gene (5 bases). Between the trimmed V and J ends, which lost 3 bases and 9 bases, there was a span of 15 bases. Per germline, CDR1 SGHTA and CDR2 FQGNSA. The CDR3 totals 13 residues. The CDR3 reads CASSFPLAPWQYF. CDR3 bases: TGTGCCAGCAGCTTCCCCCTAGCCCCCTGGCAGTACTTC.

This chain links TRBV30 with TRBJ2-7; TRBD1 aligns across 9 bases. From germline, CDR1 is GTSNPN and CDR2 SVGIG (reference sequence). This CDR3 is 12 amino acids long. J gave up 5 bases and V 1 base, and 0 bases lay outside the gene matches. The CDR3 DNA reads TGTGCCTGGAGTGGGACAGGGGACGAGCAGTACTTC. It encodes CAWSGTGDEQYF.

The V and J genes are TRBV4-3 and TRBJ1-6, with no clear D. V lost 4 bases and J 8 bases, leaving 9 bases between the germline ends. There are 13 residues in the CDR3. Per germline, CDR1 LGHNA and CDR2 YSLEER. CDR3 bases: TGCGCCAGCAGCCTATCTGTGGATTCACCCCTCCACTTT. It translates to CASSLSVDSPLHF.

This clonotype has at least ten counts. The chain links TRBV6-1 to TRBJ1-1; D is unclear. V was trimmed by 0 bases and J by 1 base, leaving 6 bases between them. CDR1 MNHNS and CDR2 SASEGT come from the germline V gene. This CDR3 comprises 14 residues. CDR3 nucleotides: TGTGCCAGCAGTGAAGCGGGAAGGAACACTGAAGCTTTCTTT. This gives the protein CASSEAGRNTEAFF.

This sequence joins TRBV6-2 or TRBV6-3 and TRBJ2-1; TRBD2 aligns across 9 bases. CDR3 size: 16 residues. Per germline, CDR1 MNHEY and CDR2 SVGEGT. Trimming took 5 bases from V and 8 from J; bases not matched to a gene: 13. The CDR3 sequence: CASSPSLAGGPHEQFF. CDR3 coding DNA: TGTGCCAGCAGTCCATCCTTGGCGGGAGGGCCGCATGAGCAGTTCTTC.

The table lists this clonotype with many counts. The chain uses TRBV7-2 and TRBJ2-5, with D possibly called TRBD1 or TRBD2 (7 bases each). Germline CDR1 SGHTA, CDR2 FQGNSA. V lost 3 bases and J 3 bases, leaving 14 bases between the germline ends. The CDR3 sequence is 15 residues long. The chain's CDR3 is CASSFLQGREETQYF. CDR3 DNA: TGTGCCAGCAGCTTTTTACAGGGGAGGGAAGAGACCCAGTACTTC.

Note on this clonotype: With a much larger clone just one base away, this may be a read error. The chain uses TRBV7-2 and TRBJ1-4, with TRBD1 as a possible D gene (5 bases). The CDR3 extends over 15 amino acids. V was clipped by 0 bases and J by 13 bases, with 18 bases between them. Germline V gene lookup returns CDR1 SGHTA and CDR2 FQGNSA. Here the CDR3 DNA reads TGTGCCAGCAGCTTAGCCGGGACGGGTGGTTTAATACTGTTTTTT. Translation gives CASSLAGTGGLILFF.

This clonotype appeared a few times. The chain joins TRBV7-9 to TRBJ1-5; D is undetermined. The CDR3 is 14 amino acids. The V end lost 4 bases, the J end lost 7 bases, and 14 bases lay between the germline ends. The germline gives CDR1 SEHNR, CDR2 FQNEAQ (reference sequence). CDR3 sequence: CASSSGALGQPQHF. The CDR3 DNA reads as TGTGCCAGCAGCTCCGGTGCCCTGGGGCAGCCCCAGCATTTT.

The sample holds many counts of this clonotype. The J gene is TRBJ2-2, the V gene TRBV24-1, with a weak D call TRBD1 (6 bases). Looked up from germline, CDR1 is KGHDR and CDR2 is SFDVKD. The CDR3 runs 16 residues. V lost 2 bases and J 4 bases, leaving 13 bases between the germline ends. The CDR3 nucleotides are TGTGCCACCAGTGATTCTACAGGGACGACCACCGGGGAGCTGTTTTTT. It specifies CATSDSTGTTTGELFF.

This chain connects TRBV19 to TRBJ2-5; D not resolved. V was cut by 5 bases and J by 5 bases, with 15 bases left in between. CDR3 length: 14 amino acids. The V gene's germline CDR1 is LNHDA and CDR2 SQIVND (reference sequence). In nucleotides, the CDR3 is TGTGCCAGTAGTCCGCGTCTTGGGCTTGAGACCCAGTACTTC. Amino acids: CASSPRLGLETQYF. The full variable domain, in which reference TRBV19 and TRBJ2-5 provide the parts outside the CDR3, is DGGITQSPKYLFRKEGQNVTLSCEQNLNHDAMYWYRQDPGQGLRLIYYSQIVNDFQKGDIAEGYSVSREKKESFPLTVTSAQKNPTAFYLCASSPRLGLETQYFGPGTRLLVL.

This rearrangement joins TRBV12-5 to TRBJ2-5; 8 bases line up with TRBD1. CDR1 and CDR2 (germline): LGHNT, FRNRAP. V trimming: 6 bases; J trimming: 0 bases; junction bases outside the gene matches: 6. The length of the CDR3 is 15 residues. CDR3 nucleotide sequence: TGTGCTAGTGGCTGGACAGGGACGTACCAAGAGACCCAGTACTTC. Translated: CASGWTGTYQETQYF.

Concerning this clonotype itself: A read error is possible here, since a much larger clone lies one base away. The chain uses TRBV4-3 and TRBJ1-4; 8 bases fit TRBD1. CDR3 length: 14 residues. Germline CDR1 is LGHNA and CDR2 is YSLEER. This CDR3 is CAGSSGQENEKLFF. DNA for the CDR3: TGCGCCGGCAGCTCGGGACAGGAGAATGAAAAACTGTTTTTT.

The V call is TRBV19, the J call TRBJ1-5; TRBD1 matches 8 bases. Per the germline V gene, CDR1 is LNHDA and CDR2 is SQIVND (reference sequence). The V gene end was trimmed by 3 bases and the J gene end by 7 bases; junction bases not matched to a gene: 5. This CDR3 is 14 amino acids long. The CDR3 spells CASSMWSGGQPQHF. For the CDR3, the DNA is TGTGCCAGTAGTATGTGGTCAGGGGGCCAGCCCCAGCATTTT.

This clonotype has more than one count but fewer than ten. The chain combines TRBV20-1 with TRBJ2-7; 8 bases line up with TRBD2. This CDR3 region has 15 residues. The trim removed 6 bases at V and 2 bases at J, leaving 12 bases unmatched. CDR1 and CDR2 (germline): DFQATT, SNEGSKA (reference sequence). The CDR3 coding sequence is TGCAGTGCCTCAACGGGGGGGGCCGGGCCCTACGAGCAGTACTTC. Translated: CSASTGGAGPYEQYF.

The CDR3 sequence is CASRNGTSLTYEQYF. CDR3 nucleotides: TGTGCCAGCAGAAACGGGACCTCTCTCACCTACGAGCAGTACTTC. This chain links TRBV7-2 with TRBJ2-7, with D perhaps being TRBD1 or TRBD2 (5 bases each). The V gene lost 6 bases and the J gene lost 2 bases, with 17 bases spanning the gap. Germline CDR1 is SGHTA and CDR2 is FQGNSA. This CDR3 has 15 amino acids.

The chain carries TRBV30 and TRBJ1-5, with TRBD1 matching over 8 bases. This CDR3 spans 14 amino acids. Germline lookup yields CDR1 GTSNPN and CDR2 SVGIG (reference sequence). J lost 2 bases, V lost 5 bases, and 5 bases had no gene match. CDR3 amino acids: CAWETGAGNQPQHF. The CDR3 DNA sequence: TGTGCCTGGGAGACAGGGGCGGGCAATCAGCCCCAGCATTTT. The variable domain in full, completed from reference TRBV30 and TRBJ1-5, reads SQTIHQWPATLVQPVGSPLSLECTVEGTSNPNLYWYRQAAGRGLQLLFYSVGIGQISSEVPQNLSASRPQDRQFILSSKKLLLSDSGFYLCAWETGAGNQPQHFGDGTRLSIL.

The gene calls are TRBV27 and TRBJ2-7; the D gene could be TRBD1 or TRBD2 (5 bases each). CDR3 length equals 16 residues. The V gene lost 5 bases and the J gene lost 2 bases, with 19 bases spanning the gap. Germline V gene data show CDR1 as MNHEY and CDR2 as SMNVEV (reference sequence). CDR3 amino acids: CASSITTARGAYEQYF. Written as DNA, the CDR3 is TGTGCCAGCAGTATTACGACTGCTCGGGGCGCCTACGAGCAGTACTTC.

The V gene is TRBV19, the J gene TRBJ1-5, with unresolved D. V was pared by 3 bases and J by 2 bases, with 11 bases between. The CDR3 spans 15 residues. Germline CDR1 reads LNHDA; CDR2 reads SQIVND (reference sequence). CDR3 DNA sequence: TGTGCCAGTAGTATTTACAGTGATCGCAATCAGCCCCAGCATTTT. It codes for CASSIYSDRNQPQHF. Based on the CDR3 plus reference TRBV19 and TRBJ1-5, the full variable domain is DGGITQSPKYLFRKEGQNVTLSCEQNLNHDAMYWYRQDPGQGLRLIYYSQIVNDFQKGDIAEGYSVSREKKESFPLTVTSAQKNPTAFYLCASSIYSDRNQPQHFGDGTRLSIL.

The rearrangement uses TRBV20-1 and TRBJ1-2; a weak D match, TRBD1 (5 bases). Germline values: CDR1 DFQATT, CDR2 SNEGSKA (reference sequence). V was pared by 2 bases and J by 7 bases, with 14 bases between. The CDR3 extends over 13 amino acids. DNA of the CDR3: TGCAGTGCTAGAAATGGGGGTTACTCTGGCTACACCTTC. Residues: CSARNGGYSGYTF.